The 18 T cell receptor beta chains presented below share a single source sample, sequenced in a study of blood T cell repertoires in COVID-19. TCRdb's copy holds only in-frame clones and misses some; the assay was immunoSEQ multiplex PCR. Of fewer than 200,000 clones listed, roughly 79% are singletons. Sequenced sample: peripheral blood. The receptors were gathered from a woman in her 70s with acute or convalescent COVID-19.

Here the CDR3 reads CASSIKTSGALNTGELFF. CDR3 coding DNA: TGTGCCAGTAGTATCAAGACTAGCGGGGCTTTGAACACCGGGGAGCTGTTTTTT. V gene TRBV19 combines with J gene TRBJ2-2, with 11 positions matching TRBD2. CDR1 LNHDA and CDR2 SQIVND come from the germline V gene (reference sequence). V shed 3 bases and J 1 base; nucleotides not matched to a gene: 7. This CDR3 has 18 residues.

This chain uses TRBV30 with TRBJ1-5; D gene ambiguous. Between the trimmed V and J ends, which lost 1 base and 3 bases, there was a span of 13 bases. Germline V lookup: CDR1 GTSNPN, CDR2 SVGIG (reference sequence). This CDR3 is built from 15 residues. The CDR3 nucleotides read TGTGCCTGGAGTGCCCCGCCCGGGATCAATCAGCCCCAGCATTTT. The encoded protein is CAWSAPPGINQPQHF.

CDR3 coding DNA: TGTGCCAGTAGGACTAGCGGACCGAACACCGGGGAGCTGTTTTTT. It encodes CASRTSGPNTGELFF. V is TRBV19 and J is TRBJ2-2; TRBD2 aligns across 9 bases. Germline V gene sequence: CDR1 LNHDA, CDR2 SQIVND (reference sequence). The junction had 2 bases not matched to a gene; V was cut back by 6 bases and J by 0 bases. This CDR3 region has 15 residues.

This sequence joins TRBV11-2 and TRBJ2-7; D uncertain. With 0 bases removed from V and 1 base from J, the gap between germline ends came to 10 bases. The germline gives CDR1 SGHAT, CDR2 FQNNGV. The CDR3 is 15 amino acids. The CDR3 bases are TGTGCCAGCAGCTTAGAATCCCTAGATTCCTACGAGCAGTACTTC. It yields the protein CASSLESLDSYEQYF.

CDR3 region: CASSTGTSPHEQYF. Here the CDR3 DNA reads TGTGCCAGCAGCACCGGGACTAGCCCCCACGAGCAGTACTTC. V is TRBV5-4 and J is TRBJ2-7, with TRBD2 identical over 9 bases. The CDR3 is made up of 14 amino acids. J gave up 5 bases and V 4 bases, and 7 bases lay outside the gene matches. Germline values: CDR1 SGHNT, CDR2 YYREEE (reference sequence).

The rearrangement links TRBV7-3 to TRBJ2-1, with TRBD2 as a possible D gene (7 bases). Trimming pared 3 bases from V and 4 bases from J, leaving 13 bases between. This CDR3 is 15 amino acids long. Germline values: CDR1 SGHTA, CDR2 FQGTGA. CDR3: CASSLGRGLYNEQFF. CDR3 DNA sequence: TGTGCCAGCAGCTTGGGGCGGGGGCTATACAATGAGCAGTTCTTC.

This chain links TRBV5-1 with TRBJ2-2; no firm D call. V shed 2 bases and J shed 5 bases, with 7 bases lying between them. This CDR3 is built from 13 residues. Germline lookup yields CDR1 SGHRS and CDR2 YFSETQ. Here the CDR3 DNA reads TGCGCCAGCAGCTTACCCGGTACCGGGGAGCTGTTTTTT. This codes for CASSLPGTGELFF.

This clone was detected once. The V and J genes are TRBV7-9 and TRBJ2-7, with TRBD1 identical over 7 bases. The CDR3 length is 17 residues. J was trimmed by 2 bases and V by 5 bases; bases with no gene match: 15. Germline V gene sequence: CDR1 SEHNR, CDR2 FQNEAQ (reference sequence). The CDR3 is CASSLHRFNRGAYEQYF. The CDR3 DNA follows: TGTGCCAGCAGCCTCCATAGATTCAACAGGGGCGCCTACGAGCAGTACTTC.

This clone was detected only once. V and J are TRBV7-8 and TRBJ2-7; 8 bases match TRBD2. This CDR3 spans 15 amino acids. Germline CDR1 SGHVS, CDR2 FQNEAQ. V lost 5 bases, J lost 1 base, and 7 bases stayed unmatched. CDR3 in amino acids: CASSPLAGISYEQYF. CDR3 DNA sequence: TGTGCCAGCAGCCCCTTAGCGGGAATATCCTACGAGCAGTACTTC.

This chain uses TRBV5-1 with TRBJ2-3; D might be TRBD2 (5 bases). The V end was cut by 4 bases, the J end by 5 bases, with 8 bases between. Germline assignment: CDR1 SGHRS and CDR2 YFSETQ. This CDR3 comprises 12 residues. CDR3 nucleotides: TGCGCCAGCAGCCACCGGGGAGATACGCAGTATTTT. It codes for CASSHRGDTQYF.

In this sample, this clone turned up a few times. The rearrangement uses TRBV7-8 and TRBJ2-1; 8 bases are shared with TRBD2. V shed 1 base and J 8 bases; nucleotides not matched to a gene: 13. The CDR3 consists of 17 residues. Germline V CDR1 and CDR2: SGHVS, FQNEAQ. CDR3 DNA sequence: TGTGCCAGCAGCTTAGTTCGCCGAAGCGGGAGTGTCGATGAGCAGTTCTTC. Its protein product is CASSLVRRSGSVDEQFF.

J is TRBJ2-7 and V is TRBV30; 8 nucleotides align to TRBD1. The trim removed 3 bases at V and 6 bases at J, leaving 10 bases unmatched. The CDR3 is made up of 14 amino acids. Germline assignment: CDR1 GTSNPN and CDR2 SVGIG (reference sequence). The CDR3, as DNA: TGTGCCTGGAGCGCCGACAGGGGTTCCACCGAGCAGTACTTC. It encodes CAWSADRGSTEQYF.

This clone came up a few times. The CDR3 protein is CASKLNHRGETQYF. The DNA for the CDR3 is TGTGCCAGCAAACTAAATCACAGGGGGGAGACCCAGTACTTC. The chain has TRBV6-5 and TRBJ2-5; 8 nucleotides agree with TRBD1. With V trimmed by 7 bases and J by 5 bases, 9 bases remained unmatched. The germline gives CDR1 MNHEY, CDR2 SVGAGI. The CDR3 length is 14 residues.

V usage is TRBV4-2 and J usage is TRBJ2-7, with 7 nucleotides matching TRBD2. V was pared by 2 bases and J by 1 base, with 8 bases of the junction left unmatched. The V gene's germline CDR1 is LGHNA and CDR2 YNFKEQ. The CDR3 has 16 amino acids. CDR3 protein: CASSQRTRGKSYEQYF. CDR3 DNA: TGTGCCAGCAGCCAACGGACTAGAGGGAAGTCCTACGAGCAGTACTTC.

This clone was seen a handful of times. This chain uses TRBV4-1 with TRBJ2-7; a weak D match, TRBD2 (5 bases). Germline CDR1 and CDR2: MGHRA and YSYEKL. CDR3 length: 17 amino acids. V gave up 0 bases and J gave up 2 bases, with 17 bases separating them. This CDR3 reads CASSQDIRTRRTYEQYF. The CDR3 DNA reads TGCGCCAGCAGCCAAGATATCAGGACTCGGAGGACCTACGAGCAGTACTTC.

The V and J genes are TRBV4-2 and TRBJ2-1; a weak D match, TRBD2 (6 bases). Germline CDR1 and CDR2: LGHNA and YNFKEQ. V was cut by 6 bases and J by 5 bases, with 14 bases left in between. This CDR3 has 14 residues. The CDR3 protein is CASSLWGVNNEQFF. CDR3 sequence (DNA): TGTGCCAGCAGTCTTTGGGGGGTCAACAATGAGCAGTTCTTC.

This clone has only a few counts. V is TRBV7-6 and J is TRBJ2-3; the D is unclear. Trimming stripped 5 bases from V and 2 bases from J, with 14 bases between. The CDR3 sequence is 15 residues long. The germline CDR1 and CDR2 sequences are SGHVS and FNYEAQ. In DNA, the CDR3 is TGTGCCAGCAGCCGCGACAATATCCTCACAGATACGCAGTATTTT. Translating it yields CASSRDNILTDTQYF.

The chain carries TRBV30 and TRBJ2-5; TRBD2 matches 10 bases. V trimming: 4 bases; J trimming: 6 bases; junction bases outside the gene matches: 8. This CDR3 has 14 amino acids. CDR1 and CDR2 (germline): GTSNPN, SVGIG (reference sequence). The CDR3 protein is CAWNPGTSVKTQYF. The CDR3 DNA follows: TGTGCCTGGAACCCCGGGACTAGCGTAAAGACCCAGTACTTC.